What follows describes a single T cell receptor beta chain. Its antigen specificity is not known. No much larger clone exists at a distance of one base, and base qualities are not known. At transurethral resection, specimens of the bladder lesions were collected and then stored at -80C. DNA was extracted from bladder specimens collected at transurethral resection. This sample stems from a study of T cell repertoires in urothelial bladder cancer (dated by TCRdb to about 2019). Context from the whole study: Of the roughly twelve resected lesions, three were clinical stage cT0, three were cTa, three were cT1 and three were cT2 or greater. A total of around 12 patients who had bladder lesions and were undergoing transurethral resection were prospectively identified. In the study, clonality of the TCR repertoire in bladder tumors was compared against clonality in benign bladder inflammation. Approximately twelve resected bladder lesions were studied, comprising urothelial carcinoma (UC+) and benign (UC-) specimens. Points the paper makes about the study in general: A single T-cell clone reached up to about 17% of infiltrating lymphocytes in carcinoma specimens, compared with roughly 2.1% in benign specimens. Median tumor infiltrating lymphocyte percentage was about 2% in carcinoma specimens and around 12% in benign specimens. Fewer T cells were found in urothelial carcinoma specimens than in benign specimens, with medians of about 5,000 and 25,000, respectively.

The immunoSEQ assay was used to sequence the CDR3 region of the TCR beta chain. The original methods were these. For every specimen, the T-cell fraction, clonal dominance and maximum TCR clone frequency were calculated. The table comes from immuneACCESS by way of TCRdb, which keeps in-frame sequences with V and J called. Part of the clones is missing from these tables; in studies checked, under half for an unresolved V gene and the rest for unknown reasons. The V and J calls and clone size come from that table; D and trimming were worked out from the DNA. The sample has about 13,000 clones on record, roughly 65% of them singletons. The biggest ten clones account for less than 9% of the sample. The germline ends are 19 bases apart after V is trimmed by 6 bases and J by 2 bases. Including the terminal cysteine and phenylalanine, the CDR3 comprises 16 residues. Only CDR3 DNA remains: 48 bases, in frame from the first base. The germline V gene (reference sequence) specifies MNHNY as CDR1 and SVGAGI as CDR2.

This clonotype was sampled from a human donor with urothelial carcinoma. This chain joins TRBV6-6 to TRBJ2-5; the D gene is possibly TRBD1 or TRBD2, each agreeing over 6 bases. The sequenced sample was tumor-infiltrating cells from bladder cancer. The CDR3 has the sequence CASSTTETGGQETQYF. The DNA is as follows: TGTGCCAGCAGCACCACCGAGACAGGAGGGCAAGAGACCCAGTACTTC.